These 23 T cell receptor beta chains came from one sample sequenced in a study of blood T cell repertoires in COVID-19. The protocol was immunoSEQ multiplex PCR, while the TCRdb copy is restricted to in-frame clones and leaves out a portion. The repertoire holds fewer than 300,000 clones, with about 81% as singletons. The source material was peripheral blood. These receptors came from a human donor with COVID-19, enrolled during active disease. The donor label of this sample is uncertain.

In nucleotides, the CDR3 is TGTGCCAGCAGCCTATTTGACGAGCAGTACTTC. As protein: CASSLFDEQYF. This sequence joins TRBV11-2 and TRBJ2-7, with no clear D. V was trimmed by 5 bases and J by 5 bases, leaving 7 bases between them. The germline CDR1 and CDR2 sequences are SGHAT and FQNNGV. This CDR3 is built from 11 residues.

The chain links TRBV7-2 to TRBJ1-6, with a possible D match to TRBD1 (5 bases). Germline CDR1 SGHTA, CDR2 FQGNSA. This CDR3 is 14 amino acids long. Trimming cost V 3 bases and J 10 bases, with 13 bases left between them. CDR3 protein: CASSFGGLGSPLHF. The CDR3 bases are TGTGCCAGCAGCTTCGGGGGGTTAGGCTCACCCCTCCACTTT.

The V call is TRBV2, the J call TRBJ1-1; TRBD1 is a possible D gene (5 bases). The V gene's germline CDR1 is SNHLY and CDR2 FYNNEI. V lost 4 bases, J lost 0 bases, and 9 bases lay in between. CDR3 length equals 14 residues. CDR3: CASSVAGMNTEAFF. The CDR3 DNA sequence: TGTGCCAGCAGTGTGGCAGGGATGAACACTGAAGCTTTCTTT. Full variable domain (remainder filled in from reference TRBV2 and TRBJ1-1): EPEVTQTPSHQVTQMGQEVILRCVPISNHLYFYWYRQILGQKVEFLVSFYNNEISEKSEIFDDQFSVERPDGSNFTLKIRSTKLEDSAMYFCASSVAGMNTEAFFGQGTRLTVV.

The chain employs TRBV28 and TRBJ1-5, with D perhaps matching TRBD1 (6 bases). Deletions cut 6 bases from V and 5 bases from J, with 14 bases between. The CDR3 is 14 residues long. Germline values: CDR1 MDHEN, CDR2 SYDVKM. CDR3 in DNA: TGTGCCAGCAGCTTGACCCCAGGGGATCAGCCCCAGCATTTT. The encoded protein is CASSLTPGDQPQHF.

This clone was counted a single time. V usage is TRBV9 and J usage is TRBJ2-1; 9 positions agree with TRBD2. Germline V gene lookup returns CDR1 SGDLS and CDR2 YYNGEE. The CDR3 extends over 15 amino acids. Trimming took 3 bases from V and 5 from J; bases not matched to a gene: 6. The CDR3 DNA sequence: TGTGCCAGCAGCGGTTTAGCGGGAGCGGACAATGAGCAGTTCTTC. The encoded protein is CASSGLAGADNEQFF. The whole variable domain, remainder taken from reference TRBV9 and TRBJ2-1, is DSGVTQTPKHLITATGQRVTLRCSPRSGDLSVYWYQQSLDQGLQFLIQYYNGEERAKGNILERFSAQQFPDLHSELNLSSLELGDSALYFCASSGLAGADNEQFFGPGTRLTVL.

The chain is built from TRBV11-2 and TRBJ2-3; 9 bases map to TRBD1. The ends lost 5 bases at V and 2 bases at J; junction bases unmatched: 17. The germline CDR1 and CDR2 sequences are SGHAT and FQNNGV. The length of the CDR3 is 19 residues. The CDR3 is CASSDTAPGTGHNTDTQYF. CDR3 coding DNA: TGTGCCAGCAGCGACACGGCCCCTGGGACAGGGCACAACACAGATACGCAGTATTTT.

The rearrangement uses TRBV6-5 and TRBJ2-5; 7 bases are a match to TRBD2. Per the germline V gene, CDR1 is MNHEY and CDR2 is SVGAGI. The ends lost 7 bases at V and 5 bases at J; junction bases unmatched: 13. CDR3 size: 15 residues. The CDR3 loop reads CASTQLGGVEETQYF. The CDR3 DNA follows: TGTGCCAGCACGCAACTGGGGGGGGTAGAGGAGACCCAGTACTTC.

This clone is a singleton in its sample. The CDR3 DNA reads TGTGCCAGCAGCTCATTAGCGGCTAGCACAGATACGCAGTATTTT. Its protein is CASSSLAASTDTQYF. The rearrangement uses TRBV5-4 and TRBJ2-3; D is possibly TRBD2 (6 bases). CDR1 is SGHNT and CDR2 is YYREEE in the germline V gene (reference sequence). The V and J ends lost 3 bases and 0 bases respectively, with 11 bases between them. The CDR3 contains 15 residues.

The chain uses TRBV30 and TRBJ1-1; D not resolved. V was pared by 3 bases and J by 3 bases, with 11 bases between. The CDR3 is 13 amino acids. CDR1 and CDR2 from the germline V gene are GTSNPN and SVGIG (reference sequence). The chain's CDR3 is CAWRGDWYTEAFF. The CDR3 DNA is TGTGCCTGGAGAGGAGATTGGTACACTGAAGCTTTCTTT. The entire variable domain, with the rest obtained from reference TRBV30 and TRBJ1-1, is as follows: SQTIHQWPATLVQPVGSPLSLECTVEGTSNPNLYWYRQAAGRGLQLLFYSVGIGQISSEVPQNLSASRPQDRQFILSSKKLLLSDSGFYLCAWRGDWYTEAFFGQGTRLTVV.

The table lists this clone with many counts. Other DNA sequences in this sample translate to the same CDR3. This chain joins TRBV11-2 and TRBJ2-3; no clear D. Germline V CDR1 and CDR2: SGHAT, FQNNGV. The length of the CDR3 is 12 residues. With 5 bases removed from V and 3 bases from J, the gap between germline ends came to 6 bases. CDR3 region: CASSLSTDTQYF. For the CDR3, the DNA is TGTGCCAGCAGCCTCTCGACAGATACGCAGTATTTT.

The chain is built from TRBV6-5 and TRBJ2-5, with TRBD1 identical over 7 bases. Germline CDR1 is MNHEY and CDR2 is SVGAGI. The length of the CDR3 is 14 residues. V lost 6 bases to trimming and J lost 2 bases; unmatched junction nucleotides: 6. The CDR3 here is CASSRGTVQETQYF. The DNA of the CDR3 is TGTGCCAGCAGCCGTGGGACAGTACAAGAGACCCAGTACTTC.

The chain uses TRBV9 and TRBJ2-2; the D gene is possibly TRBD2 (6 bases). Trimming removed 2 bases at V and 0 bases at J, with 11 bases between. In germline, CDR1 is SGDLS, CDR2 YYNGEE. There are 16 residues in the CDR3. CDR3 DNA sequence: TGTGCCAGCAGCGTCCCCGAGCGGGCGAACACCGGGGAGCTGTTTTTT. Its protein is CASSVPERANTGELFF. The full variable domain, rest sourced from reference TRBV9 and TRBJ2-2, is DSGVTQTPKHLITATGQRVTLRCSPRSGDLSVYWYQQSLDQGLQFLIQYYNGEERAKGNILERFSAQQFPDLHSELNLSSLELGDSALYFCASSVPERANTGELFFGEGSRLTVL.

J is TRBJ2-1 and V is TRBV5-4; 14 bases align to TRBD2. V gave up 1 base and J gave up 7 bases; unmatched junction bases: 7. Per the germline V gene, CDR1 is SGHNT and CDR2 is YYREEE (reference sequence). The CDR3 length is 17 residues. The CDR3 DNA follows: TGTGCCAGCAGCTTGCTGGGACTAGCGGGGGAGAGGAATGAGCAGTTCTTC. The encoded protein is CASSLLGLAGERNEQFF.

This chain's CDR3 is CASSSGGSTDTQYF. The DNA of the CDR3 is TGCGCCAGCAGCTCAGGGGGTAGCACAGATACGCAGTATTTT. The V call is TRBV5-1, the J call TRBJ2-3; 7 nucleotides align to TRBD1. Germline-derived CDR1 and CDR2 are SGHRS and YFSETQ. J was trimmed by 0 bases and V by 3 bases; bases with no gene match: 1. The CDR3 sequence is 14 residues long.

The chain is built from TRBV19 and TRBJ2-2; 10 nucleotides agree with TRBD1. The CDR3 extends over 17 amino acids. V dropped 6 bases and J dropped 6; count of bases not matched to a gene: 13. CDR1 and CDR2 from the germline V gene are LNHDA and SQIVND (reference sequence). CDR3 region: CASSNAVGTGVAGELFF. Written as DNA, the CDR3 is TGTGCCAGTAGCAACGCGGTAGGGACAGGGGTAGCCGGGGAGCTGTTTTTT. Complete variable domain (other parts from reference TRBV19 and TRBJ2-2): DGGITQSPKYLFRKEGQNVTLSCEQNLNHDAMYWYRQDPGQGLRLIYYSQIVNDFQKGDIAEGYSVSREKKESFPLTVTSAQKNPTAFYLCASSNAVGTGVAGELFFGEGSRLTVL.

On this clone: Germline and junction disagree at one end, which may indicate a read error. The CDR3 DNA reads TGTGCCAGCAGATTAGGGACTAGTCAGTTCTTC. This translates into CASRLGTSQFF. The chain employs TRBV12-3 or TRBV12-4 and TRBJ2-1; 8 nucleotides line up with TRBD2. The CDR3 runs to 11 residues.

The chain carries TRBV7-2 and TRBJ1-4, with 7 bases fitting TRBD1. In germline, CDR1 is SGHTA, CDR2 FQGNSA. The CDR3 consists of 15 residues. Trimming at V came to 6 bases and at J to 8 bases, leaving 12 bases not matched to a gene. The CDR3 DNA sequence: TGTGCCAGCAGTTCAACAGGGGACCTTTGGGAAAAACTGTTTTTT. Translating gives CASSSTGDLWEKLFF. Full variable domain (outside the CDR3, taken from reference TRBV7-2 and TRBJ1-4): GAGVSQSPSNKVTEKGKDVELRCDPISGHTALYWYRQSLGQGLEFLIYFQGNSAPDKSGLPSDRFSAERTGGSVSTLTIQRTQQEDSAVYLCASSSTGDLWEKLFFGSGTQLSVL.

This clone was seen only once. The chain joins TRBV6-2 or TRBV6-3 to TRBJ2-7, with D uncertain. This CDR3 is 15 amino acids long. Per germline, CDR1 MNHEY and CDR2 SVGEGT. Trimming pared 0 bases from V and 0 bases from J, leaving 9 bases between. CDR3 protein: CASSYSSRISYEQYF. CDR3 DNA: TGTGCCAGCAGTTACTCGTCTAGAATCTCCTACGAGCAGTACTTC.

The CDR3 here is CASSSLKGTSGASTDTQYF. The CDR3 coding sequence is TGTGCCAGCAGTTCCTTAAAAGGGACTAGCGGAGCTAGCACAGATACGCAGTATTTT. V is TRBV27 and J is TRBJ2-3; the match to TRBD2 covers 11 bases. This CDR3 spans 19 amino acids. In germline, CDR1 is MNHEY, CDR2 SMNVEV (reference sequence). Germline trimming cut 4 bases from V and 0 bases from J; bases unmatched to any gene: 12.

CDR3 DNA sequence: TGTGCCAGCTCACTCACGGGACAGGGGACTCTGGAGACCCAGTACTTC. Translating it yields CASSLTGQGTLETQYF. This rearrangement joins TRBV18 to TRBJ2-5; 10 bases are a match to TRBD1. The CDR3 is 16 residues long. V trimming: 4 bases; J trimming: 5 bases; junction bases outside the gene matches: 10. Germline V gene data show CDR1 as KGHSH and CDR2 as LQKENI.

V usage is TRBV20-1 and J usage is TRBJ2-3; D possibly corresponds to TRBD1 (6 bases). The CDR3 runs 14 residues. The germline CDR1 and CDR2 sequences are DFQATT and SNEGSKA (reference sequence). V was clipped by 3 bases and J by 3 bases, with 13 bases between them. In DNA form, the CDR3 reads TGCAGTGCTAGTGAACCGAGGGGGACAGATACGCAGTATTTT. Encoded protein: CSASEPRGTDTQYF.

The V gene is TRBV10-3, the J gene TRBJ1-1, with D hard to call. CDR1 and CDR2 from the germline V gene are ENHRY and SYGVKD. The CDR3 spans 14 residues. Trimming took 0 bases from V and 8 from J, leaving 13 bases between them. Here the CDR3 reads CAISESRGSDEAFF. The DNA for the CDR3 is TGTGCCATCAGTGAGTCTCGTGGGAGCGACGAAGCTTTCTTT.

As concerns this clone: The junction shows a germline mismatch at one end, possibly a read error. V usage is TRBV27 and J usage is TRBJ1-6, with 7 bases aligning to TRBD1. Germline V gene lookup returns CDR1 MNHEY and CDR2 SMNVEV (reference sequence). The CDR3 spans 14 residues. CDR3 nucleotide sequence: TGTGCCAGCGGTTTGACAGGGATGAACTCACCCCTCCACTTT. Its translation: CASGLTGMNSPLHF.